This TCR beta chain was obtained from a study of metastatic and nonmetastatic thyroid tumors. Study as a whole: Repertoires were compared across blood and tumor or nodule tissue from malignant and benign thyroid patients.

Sample share makes this clone medium-sized. No treatment of any kind had been given to any patient before thyroid surgery. Trimming at V came to 8 bases and at J to 0 bases, leaving 13 bases not matched to a gene. CDR1 is WNHNN and CDR2 is SYGVQD in the germline V gene (reference sequence). This CDR3 region has 16 residues. TCRdb re-called clones via MiXCR from the PCR reads. Here the sample spans tens of thousands of clones, roughly a sixth being singletons. The sequenced sample consisted of blood. This TCR was recovered from a male donor with papillary thyroid cancer or a benign thyroid nodule (not recorded which). Some clones in this sample may be carry-over from other donors' samples. The genes are TRBV10-1 and TRBJ2-7, with 7 positions matching TRBD1. The CDR3 DNA sequence: TGCGCCAGCCGAGCCATAACAGGGGAAACCTCCTACGAGCAGTACTTC. It specifies CASRAITGETSYEQYF.